The clone carrying this TCR beta chain was counted ten times or more. Its matching antigen is unknown. Trimming stripped 0 bases from V and 3 bases from J, with 9 bases between. Germline V gives CDR1 LGHNA, CDR2 YSLEER. This CDR3 is 16 amino acids long. This specimen comes from a study of neurological immune-mediated disorders. Whole-study findings and limits: HTLV-1-associated myelopathy led in TCR clonal expansion, while multiple sclerosis ranked lowest, below healthy controls. According to phylogenetic grouping, one related-CDR3 cluster, a possible signature, contained the repertoires of 18 of 34 multiple sclerosis patients.

Synthesis of cDNA was performed by 5'RACE using 10-nucleotide random UMIs. One entry per CDR3 protein, called by TCRdb with MiXCR from the 5' RACE reads. The table lists roughly 60,000 distinct CDR3 sequences, around 5.2% of them singletons. This clonotype was sampled from a woman between 45 and 60 years old with multiple sclerosis. Sequencing was carried out using PBMCs. The rearrangement joins TRBV4-3 to TRBJ2-6; D is unclear. In DNA form, the CDR3 reads TGCGCCAGCAGCCAAGATTGGGATGGTGGGGCCAACGTCCTGACTTTC. It yields the protein CASSQDWDGGANVLTF.